The T cell receptor beta chain under discussion was sequenced for a study of blood T cell repertoires in COVID-19. Study summary: COVID-19 samples collected from the United States, Italy and Spain covered acute and convalescent phases. T cells, B-cell-depleted T cells, or PBMCs supplied cDNA or gDNA.

As processed by the authors: Using reference gene primer amplification, nucleated cell counts were estimated. Produced via immunoSEQ multiplex PCR; TCRdb's table is partial and in-frame only. Clone size and V and J calls were adopted from that table, with D and trimming inferred from the DNA. The repertoire consists of 60,000 to 80,000 clones, with 86% occurring once and the leading ten covering 1.3%. Losses at the gene ends were 8 bases for V and 6 bases for J; bases not matched to a gene: 15. Germline loops: CDR1 ENHRY, CDR2 SYGVKD. The CDR3 consists of 16 residues. The V gene is TRBV10-3, the J gene TRBJ2-1; 8 nucleotides match TRBD2. Sequenced input: peripheral blood. The sequence was collected from a woman of 80 years or more with acute or convalescent COVID-19. In DNA form, the CDR3 reads TGTGCCATCGGGAGGAGCGGGAGTACCAACGGCAATGAGCAGTTCTTC. Residues: CAIGRSGSTNGNEQFF.